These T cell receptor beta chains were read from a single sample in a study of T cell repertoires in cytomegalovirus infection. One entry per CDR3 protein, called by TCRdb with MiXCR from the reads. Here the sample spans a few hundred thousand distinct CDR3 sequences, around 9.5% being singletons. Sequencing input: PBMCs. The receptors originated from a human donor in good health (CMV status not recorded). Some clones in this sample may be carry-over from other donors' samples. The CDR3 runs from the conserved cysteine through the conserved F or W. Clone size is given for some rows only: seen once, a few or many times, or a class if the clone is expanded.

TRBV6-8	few	CATGSASDTQYF
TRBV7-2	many	CASSRVGGGYEQYF
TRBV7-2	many	CASRHPGLAAYEQYF
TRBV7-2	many	CASSFGPGGIDTQYF
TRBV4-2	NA	CASSQGQRIGDPMEAQHF
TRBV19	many	CASSDRKFSEQYF
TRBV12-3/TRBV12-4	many	CASSLRGEVTEAFF
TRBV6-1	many	CASSRHRGSSYNEQFF
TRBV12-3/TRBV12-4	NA	CASSPRGRPTHTEAFF
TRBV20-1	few	CSAWGTGVYNEQFF
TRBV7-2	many	CASSLEQGFREYF
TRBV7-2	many	CASSAGQASYEQYF
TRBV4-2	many	CASSQITRTGQNIQYF
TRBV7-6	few	CASTTQYRGEKLFF
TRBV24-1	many	CATSDPTGGSYNEQFF
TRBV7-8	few	CASSSRDRGLSGYTF
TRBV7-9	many	CASSSPGGGQQETQYF
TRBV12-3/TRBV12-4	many	CASSREGGSEQYF
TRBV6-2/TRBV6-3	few	CASSYAATGDTQYF
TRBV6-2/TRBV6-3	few	CASTPGHTEAFF
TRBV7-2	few	CASSLLARGNQPQHF
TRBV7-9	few	CASSSRQGENTEAFF
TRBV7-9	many	CASSLGLLSGDRGNEQYF
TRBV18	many	CASSLTSGGGSGNEQFF
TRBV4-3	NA	CASSLLSADTQYF
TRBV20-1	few	CSATDRGESYGYTF
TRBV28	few	CASRDQGAGYNSPLHF
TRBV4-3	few	CASSQEGTSGFFTDTQYF
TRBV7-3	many	CASSPDYRYEQFF
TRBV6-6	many	CASSYSPGQETQYF
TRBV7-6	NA	CASGIGDSYEQYF
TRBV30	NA	CAWSEGSHTEAFF
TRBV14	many	CASSQDRGGMETQYF
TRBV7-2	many	CASSVPLAGGIAYNEQFF
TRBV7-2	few	CASSLEGRGYGYTF
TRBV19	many	CASRGGGQVTEAFF
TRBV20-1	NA	CSARRRSSGPYEQYF
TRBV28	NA	CASSNHNQPQHF
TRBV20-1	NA	CSARSPSGVGYGYTF
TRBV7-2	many	CASSPMTGNRSPLHF
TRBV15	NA	CATSPGKEPSYGYTF
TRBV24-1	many	CATRRVWRQFF
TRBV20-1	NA	CSAVQGNSYEQYF
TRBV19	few	CASSVTSGRYTGELFF
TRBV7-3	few	CASSSQRGTYEQYF
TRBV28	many	CASSVPGTGVAEQYF
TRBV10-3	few	CAISEAYNEQFF
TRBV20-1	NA	CSAARDRRNQPQHF
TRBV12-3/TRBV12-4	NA	CASSLSRPNQPQHF
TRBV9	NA	CASSVDLRDGTEAFF
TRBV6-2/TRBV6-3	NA	CTSSYPPPGGSYEQYF